This TCR beta chain was obtained from a study of blood T cell repertoires in COVID-19. TCRdb's table, derived via immunoSEQ multiplex PCR, lists solely in-frame clones and lacks some. The sample records about 210,000 clones, 80% being singletons. Germline values: CDR1 DFQATT, CDR2 SNEGSKA (reference sequence). Deletions cut 6 bases from V and 4 bases from J, with 10 bases between. This CDR3 comprises 11 residues. In regard to this clone: Other DNA sequences in this sample translate to the same CDR3.

The chain is built from TRBV20-1 and TRBJ2-7, with D tentatively TRBD1 (6 bases). Sequencing input: peripheral blood. This TCR derives from a man between 60 and 75 years old with acute or convalescent COVID-19. In nucleotides, the CDR3 is TGCAGTGCCCTACAGGGTTACGAGCAGTACTTC. Protein product: CSALQGYEQYF.